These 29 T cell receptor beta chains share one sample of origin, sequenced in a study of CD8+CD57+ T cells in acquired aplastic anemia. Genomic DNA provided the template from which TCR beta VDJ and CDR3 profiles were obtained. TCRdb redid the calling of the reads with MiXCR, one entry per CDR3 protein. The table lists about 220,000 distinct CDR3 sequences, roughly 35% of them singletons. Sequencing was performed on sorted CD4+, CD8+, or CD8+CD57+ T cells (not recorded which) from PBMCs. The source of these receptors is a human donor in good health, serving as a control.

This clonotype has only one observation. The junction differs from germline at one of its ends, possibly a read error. This CDR3 is CASSLEALGTEALF. The DNA of the CDR3 is TGCGCCAGCAGCTTGGAGGCTCTGGGGACTGAAGCTCTCTTT. The chain employs TRBV5-1 and TRBJ1-1; a possible D gene is TRBD1 (5 bases). The CDR3 spans 14 residues. Germline V gene lookup returns CDR1 SGHRS and CDR2 YFSETQ.

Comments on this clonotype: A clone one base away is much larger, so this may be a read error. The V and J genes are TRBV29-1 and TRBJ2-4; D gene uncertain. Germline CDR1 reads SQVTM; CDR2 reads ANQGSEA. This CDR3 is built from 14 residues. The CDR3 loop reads CGVEGSIPGGIQYF. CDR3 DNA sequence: TGCGGCGTTGAAGGTTCTATCCCGGGCGGCATTCAGTACTTC. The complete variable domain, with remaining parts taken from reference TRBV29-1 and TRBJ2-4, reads SAVISQKPSRDICQRGTSLTIQCQVDSQVTMMFWYRQQPGQSLTLIATANQGSEATYESGFVIDKFPISRPNLTFSTLTVSNMSPEDSSIYLCGVEGSIPGGIQYFGAGTRLSVL.

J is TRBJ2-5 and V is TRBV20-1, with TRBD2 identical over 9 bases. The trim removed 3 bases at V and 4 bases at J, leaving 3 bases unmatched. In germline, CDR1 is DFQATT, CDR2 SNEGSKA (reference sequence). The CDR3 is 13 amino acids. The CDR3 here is CSARLAGAETQYF. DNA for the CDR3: TGCAGTGCTAGGTTAGCGGGAGCAGAGACCCAGTACTTC.

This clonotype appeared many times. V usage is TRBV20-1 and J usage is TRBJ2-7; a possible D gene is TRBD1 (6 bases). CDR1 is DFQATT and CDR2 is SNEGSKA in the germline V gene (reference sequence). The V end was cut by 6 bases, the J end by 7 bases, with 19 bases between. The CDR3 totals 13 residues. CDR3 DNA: TGCAGTGCCACAACAACCGGGACATGGGAGCAGTACTTC. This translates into CSATTTGTWEQYF.

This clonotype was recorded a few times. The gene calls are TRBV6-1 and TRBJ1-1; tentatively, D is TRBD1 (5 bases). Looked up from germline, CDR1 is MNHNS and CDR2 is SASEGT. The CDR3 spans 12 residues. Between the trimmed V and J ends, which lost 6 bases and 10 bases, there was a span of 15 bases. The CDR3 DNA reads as TGTGCCAGCAGAGACGTCCGGGACCGAGCTTTCTTT. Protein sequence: CASRDVRDRAFF.

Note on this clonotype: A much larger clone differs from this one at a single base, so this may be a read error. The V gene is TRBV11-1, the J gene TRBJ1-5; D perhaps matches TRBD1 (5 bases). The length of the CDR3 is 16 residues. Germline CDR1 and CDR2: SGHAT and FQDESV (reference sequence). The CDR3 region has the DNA TGTGCCAGCAGCTCGGGGACGGGAGATAGCAGTCAGCCCCAGCATTTT. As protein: CASSSGTGDSSQPQHF.

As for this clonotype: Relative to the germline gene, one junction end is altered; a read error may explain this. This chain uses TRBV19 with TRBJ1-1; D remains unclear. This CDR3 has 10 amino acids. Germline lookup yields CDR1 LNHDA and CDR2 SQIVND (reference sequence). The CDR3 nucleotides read TGTGCCAGTGGAAGACTAGCGGGCCCCTTT. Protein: CASGRLAGPF.

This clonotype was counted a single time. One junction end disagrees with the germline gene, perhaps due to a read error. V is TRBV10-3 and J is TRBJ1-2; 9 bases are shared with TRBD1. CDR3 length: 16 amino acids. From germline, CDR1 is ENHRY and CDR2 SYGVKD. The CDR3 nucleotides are TGTGCCAGCAGTAGCCGCACAGGGGGCGGTGGCTATGACTACACCTTC. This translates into CASSSRTGGGGYDYTF.

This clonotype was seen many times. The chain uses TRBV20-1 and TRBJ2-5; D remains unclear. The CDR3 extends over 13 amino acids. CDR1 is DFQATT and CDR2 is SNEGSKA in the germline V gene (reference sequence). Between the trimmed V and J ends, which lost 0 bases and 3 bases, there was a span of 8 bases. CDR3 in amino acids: CSARDLKEETQYF. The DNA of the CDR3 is TGCAGTGCTAGAGATCTGAAGGAAGAGACCCAGTACTTC.

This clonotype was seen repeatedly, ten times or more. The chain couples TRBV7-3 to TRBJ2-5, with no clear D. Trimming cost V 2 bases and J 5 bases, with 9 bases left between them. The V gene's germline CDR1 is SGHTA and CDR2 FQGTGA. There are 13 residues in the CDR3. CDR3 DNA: TGTGCCAGCAGCTTACGCAGCTCCGAGACCCAGTACTTC. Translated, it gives CASSLRSSETQYF.

CDR3 protein: CSARPTGGEKLFF. DNA for the CDR3: TGCAGTGCTAGACCGACAGGGGGTGAAAAACTGTTTTTT. This rearrangement joins TRBV20-1 to TRBJ1-4; 9 bases map to TRBD1. The germline gives CDR1 DFQATT, CDR2 SNEGSKA (reference sequence). This CDR3 has 13 amino acids. The V segment lost 2 bases and the J segment 7 bases; nucleotides outside the gene matches: 2.

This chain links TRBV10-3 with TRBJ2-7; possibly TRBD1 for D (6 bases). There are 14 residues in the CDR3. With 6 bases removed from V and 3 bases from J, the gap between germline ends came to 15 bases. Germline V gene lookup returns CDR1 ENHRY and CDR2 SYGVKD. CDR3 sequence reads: CAIRSRGGVYEQYF. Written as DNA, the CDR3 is TGTGCCATCAGGAGCAGGGGTGGGGTCTACGAGCAGTACTTC.

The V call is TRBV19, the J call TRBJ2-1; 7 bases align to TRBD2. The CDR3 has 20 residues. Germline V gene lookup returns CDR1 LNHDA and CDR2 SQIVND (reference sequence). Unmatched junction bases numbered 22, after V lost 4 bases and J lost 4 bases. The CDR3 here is CASSTHVPAGTFNRYNEQFF. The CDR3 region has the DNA TGTGCCAGTAGTACCCACGTCCCAGCGGGAACTTTTAATAGATACAATGAGCAGTTCTTC.

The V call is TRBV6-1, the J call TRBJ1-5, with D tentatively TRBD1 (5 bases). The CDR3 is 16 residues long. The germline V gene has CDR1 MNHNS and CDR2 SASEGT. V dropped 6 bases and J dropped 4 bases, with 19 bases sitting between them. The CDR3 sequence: CASRFGRQGGNQPQHF. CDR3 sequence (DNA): TGTGCCAGCAGGTTTGGTCGGCAGGGTGGAAATCAGCCCCAGCATTTT.

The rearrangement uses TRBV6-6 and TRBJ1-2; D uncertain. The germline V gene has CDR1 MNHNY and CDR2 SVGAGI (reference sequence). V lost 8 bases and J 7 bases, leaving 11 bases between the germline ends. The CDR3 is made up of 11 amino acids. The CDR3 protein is CASEQRGGYTF. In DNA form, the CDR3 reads TGTGCCAGCGAACAGCGAGGTGGCTACACCTTC.

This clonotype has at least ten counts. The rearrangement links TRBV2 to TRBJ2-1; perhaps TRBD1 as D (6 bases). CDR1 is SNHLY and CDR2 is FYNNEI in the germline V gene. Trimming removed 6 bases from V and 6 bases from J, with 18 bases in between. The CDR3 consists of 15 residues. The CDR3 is CASRVDRNLGNEQFF. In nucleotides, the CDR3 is TGTGCCAGCAGGGTTGACAGGAATCTAGGCAATGAGCAGTTCTTC.

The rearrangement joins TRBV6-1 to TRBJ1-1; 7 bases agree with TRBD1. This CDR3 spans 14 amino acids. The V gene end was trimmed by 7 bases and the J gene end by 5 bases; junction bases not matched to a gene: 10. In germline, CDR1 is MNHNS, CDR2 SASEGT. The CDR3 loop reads CASTLRQGGTEAFF. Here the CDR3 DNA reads TGTGCCAGCACTCTGAGACAGGGTGGGACTGAAGCTTTCTTT.

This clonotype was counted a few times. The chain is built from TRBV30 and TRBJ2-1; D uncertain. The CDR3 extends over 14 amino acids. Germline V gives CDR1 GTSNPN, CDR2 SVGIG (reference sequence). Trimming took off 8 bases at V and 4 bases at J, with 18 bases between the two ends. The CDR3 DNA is TGTGCCCGAGAAGGGTGGGGTGGTTACAATGAGCAGTTCTTC. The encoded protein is CAREGWGGYNEQFF.

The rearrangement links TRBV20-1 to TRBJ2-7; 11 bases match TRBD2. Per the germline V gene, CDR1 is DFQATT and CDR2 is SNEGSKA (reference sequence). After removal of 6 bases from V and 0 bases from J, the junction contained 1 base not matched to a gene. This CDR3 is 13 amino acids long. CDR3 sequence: CSAGLAASYEQYF. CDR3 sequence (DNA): TGCAGTGCGGGACTAGCGGCCTCCTACGAGCAGTACTTC.

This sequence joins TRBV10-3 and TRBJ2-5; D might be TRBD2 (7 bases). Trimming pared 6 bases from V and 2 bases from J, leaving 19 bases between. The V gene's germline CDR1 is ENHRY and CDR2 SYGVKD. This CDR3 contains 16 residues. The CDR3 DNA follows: TGTGCCATCAGGGGGGGGGGTACAGGGCCTCAAGAGACCCAGTACTTC. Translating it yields CAIRGGGTGPQETQYF.

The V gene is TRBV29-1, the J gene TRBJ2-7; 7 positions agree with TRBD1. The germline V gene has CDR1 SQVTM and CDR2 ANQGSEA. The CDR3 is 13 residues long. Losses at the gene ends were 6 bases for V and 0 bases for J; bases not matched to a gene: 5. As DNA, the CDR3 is TGCAGCGTGGCCCCAGGGGGCTCCTACGAGCAGTACTTC. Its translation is CSVAPGGSYEQYF.

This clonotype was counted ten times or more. The CDR3 loop reads CASFGTGGSYGYTF. In DNA, the CDR3 is TGTGCCAGCTTTGGGACAGGCGGGAGCTATGGCTACACCTTC. This sequence joins TRBV6-1 and TRBJ1-2; 8 nucleotides align to TRBD1. The CDR3 consists of 14 residues. V lost 8 bases and J lost 4; bases outside the gene matches: 9. Germline V lookup: CDR1 MNHNS, CDR2 SASEGT.

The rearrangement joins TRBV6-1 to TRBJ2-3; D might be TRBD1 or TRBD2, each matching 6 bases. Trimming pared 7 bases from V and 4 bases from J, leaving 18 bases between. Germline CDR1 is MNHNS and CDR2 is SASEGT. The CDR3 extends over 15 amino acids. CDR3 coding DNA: TGTGCCAGCAATCGGGGGCTAATCAGGGCAGATACGCAGTATTTT. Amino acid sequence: CASNRGLIRADTQYF.

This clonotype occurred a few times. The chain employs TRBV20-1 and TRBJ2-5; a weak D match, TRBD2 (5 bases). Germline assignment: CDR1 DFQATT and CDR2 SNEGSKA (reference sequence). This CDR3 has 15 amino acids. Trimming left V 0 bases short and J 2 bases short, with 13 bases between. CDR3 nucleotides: TGCAGTGCTAGAGATGGTTTCCTAGCACAAGAGACCCAGTACTTC. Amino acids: CSARDGFLAQETQYF.

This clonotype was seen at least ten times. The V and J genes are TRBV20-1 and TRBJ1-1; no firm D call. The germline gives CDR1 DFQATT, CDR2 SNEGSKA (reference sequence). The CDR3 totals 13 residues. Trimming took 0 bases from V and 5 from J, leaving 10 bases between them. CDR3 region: CSARDQLATEAFF. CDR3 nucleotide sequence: TGCAGTGCTAGAGATCAGCTGGCTACTGAAGCTTTCTTT.

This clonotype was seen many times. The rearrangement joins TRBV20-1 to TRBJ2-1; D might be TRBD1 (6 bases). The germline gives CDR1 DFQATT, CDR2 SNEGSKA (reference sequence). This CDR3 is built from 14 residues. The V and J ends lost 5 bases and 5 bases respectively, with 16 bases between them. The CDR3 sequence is CSAPDHGQHNEQFF. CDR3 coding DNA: TGCAGTGCTCCAGACCACGGACAGCACAATGAGCAGTTCTTC.

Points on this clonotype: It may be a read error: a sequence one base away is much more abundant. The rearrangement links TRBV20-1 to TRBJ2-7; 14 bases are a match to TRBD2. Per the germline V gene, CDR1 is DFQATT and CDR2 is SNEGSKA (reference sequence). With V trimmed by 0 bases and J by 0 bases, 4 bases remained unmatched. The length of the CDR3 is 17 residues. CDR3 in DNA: TGCAGTGCTAGAGATGGACTAGCGGGAGGCGGCTCCTACGAGCAGTACTTC. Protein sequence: CSARDGLAGGGSYEQYF.

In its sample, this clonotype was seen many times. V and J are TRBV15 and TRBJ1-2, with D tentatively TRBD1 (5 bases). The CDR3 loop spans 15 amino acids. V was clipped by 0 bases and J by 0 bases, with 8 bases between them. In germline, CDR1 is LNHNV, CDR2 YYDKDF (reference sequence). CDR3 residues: CATSREDTANYGYTF. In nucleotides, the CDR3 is TGTGCCACCAGCAGAGAGGACACTGCTAACTATGGCTACACCTTC.

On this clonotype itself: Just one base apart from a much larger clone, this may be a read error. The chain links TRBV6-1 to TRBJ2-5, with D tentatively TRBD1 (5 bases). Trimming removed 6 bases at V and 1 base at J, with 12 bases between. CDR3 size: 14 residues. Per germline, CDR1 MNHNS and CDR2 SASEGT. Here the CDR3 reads CASSDREPQETQYF. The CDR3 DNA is TGTGCCAGCAGCGACAGAGAACCCCAAGAGACCCAGTACTTC.